This T cell receptor beta chain derives from a study of molecular identifiers for immune sequencing clone quantification. Study-wide points: Reports indicate spiked Jurkat TCR RNA from one cell could be found among some 980,000 naive cells. Clone sizes that are highly expanded could be underestimated when identical TCR molecules share a barcode.

This clonotype has just a few counts. What it binds is unknown. TCRdb passed the PCR reads through MiXCR, listing each CDR3 protein once. This sample has about 98,000 distinct CDR3 sequences, with about 35% found just once. This clonotype was obtained from a human donor in good health. Some libraries in this study had Jurkat cell RNA spiked in. The sample consisted of naive CD8+ T cells from blood, with Jurkat cell RNA spiked in. Subset: FACS-sorted CD8+CD4-CCR7+CD45RA+ naive T cells.

CDR3 residues: CASRRGAFGGEAFF. In DNA form, the CDR3 reads TGTGCCAGCAGGCGGGGAGCCTTTGGTGGGGAAGCTTTCTTT. This chain links TRBV7-9 with TRBJ1-1; D unclear. Per the germline V gene, CDR1 is SEHNR and CDR2 is FQNEAQ (reference sequence). The CDR3 runs to 14 residues. Trimming cost V 6 bases and J 8 bases, with 19 bases left between them.